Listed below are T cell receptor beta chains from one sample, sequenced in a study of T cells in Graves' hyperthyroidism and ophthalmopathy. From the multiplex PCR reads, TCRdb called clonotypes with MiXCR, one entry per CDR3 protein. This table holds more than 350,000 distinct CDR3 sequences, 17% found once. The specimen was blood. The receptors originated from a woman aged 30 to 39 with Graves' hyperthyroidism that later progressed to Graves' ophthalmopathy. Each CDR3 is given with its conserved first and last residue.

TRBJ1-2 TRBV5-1 CASSLVPGASYGYTF
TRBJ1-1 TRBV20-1 CSAIPGQGARDTEAFF
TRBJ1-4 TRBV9 CASSVQGGEKLFF
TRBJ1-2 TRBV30 CAWSVGDSLYGYTF
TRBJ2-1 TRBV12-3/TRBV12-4 CASSLGTTLIYNEQFF
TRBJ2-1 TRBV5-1 CASSLIGATSYNEQFF
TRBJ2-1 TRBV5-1 CASSGGTSGKVRQFF
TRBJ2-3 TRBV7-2 CASSLVWGTDTQYF
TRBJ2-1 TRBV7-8 CASSLARILDEQFF
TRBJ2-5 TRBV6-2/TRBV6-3 CASSYSTSGGETQYF
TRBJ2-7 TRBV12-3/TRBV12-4 CASSKRTGPSYEQYF
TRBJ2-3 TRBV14 CASSQLGSSTDTQYF
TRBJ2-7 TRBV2 CASSARAGVSYEQYF
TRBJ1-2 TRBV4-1 CASSQVKGAEGYTF
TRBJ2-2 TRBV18 CASSGRGLTGELFF
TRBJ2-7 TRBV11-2 CASTWTAYEQYF
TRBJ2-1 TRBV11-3 CASSYGLAGWNEQFF
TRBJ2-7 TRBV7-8 CASSHRDGGYEQYF
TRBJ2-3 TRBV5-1 CASSSPSGGDTQYF
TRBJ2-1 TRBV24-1 CATSHPEPGLGWSDEQFF
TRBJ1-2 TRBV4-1 CASSQVSNYGYTF
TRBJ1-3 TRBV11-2 CASKQTDTNTIYF
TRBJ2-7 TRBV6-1 CASSVDRGLSEQYF
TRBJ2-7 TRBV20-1 CSAREAVGRTYEQYF
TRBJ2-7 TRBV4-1 CASSQEGRSYEQYF
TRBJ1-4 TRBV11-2 CASSLDRGGEKLFF
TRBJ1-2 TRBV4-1 CASSQVGGLSDYGYTF
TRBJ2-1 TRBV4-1 CASSQAPGLSYNEQFF
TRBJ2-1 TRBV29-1 CSVSRDSVSYNEQFF
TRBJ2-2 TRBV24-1 CATSDLRTGELFF
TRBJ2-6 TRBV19 CASRGSLYDNVLTF
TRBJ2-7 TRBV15 CATSRDYASGEQYF
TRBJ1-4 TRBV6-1 CASSKTGVEKLFF
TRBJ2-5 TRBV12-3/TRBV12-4 CASSLSGDQETQYF
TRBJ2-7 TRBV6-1 CASSELRDYSYEQYF
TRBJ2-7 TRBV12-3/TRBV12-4 CASSQRASGRGGHEQYF
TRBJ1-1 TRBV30 CAGTGEENTEAFF
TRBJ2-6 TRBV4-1 CASSQIFPSGAPGANVLTF
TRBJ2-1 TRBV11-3 CASSLPGVGRDEQFF
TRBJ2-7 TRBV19 CASSPRTGKFSYEQYF
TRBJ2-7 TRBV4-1 CASSQGLIVGAYEQYF
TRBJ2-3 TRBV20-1 CSARDKYVNTQYF
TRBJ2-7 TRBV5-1 CASSFRGQGNYEQYF
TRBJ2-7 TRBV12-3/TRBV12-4 CASRATGDSYEQYF
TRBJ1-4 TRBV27 CASRGHPLGEKLFF
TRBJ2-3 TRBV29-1 CSVTSFTDTQYF
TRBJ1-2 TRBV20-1 CSATYTALNYGYTF
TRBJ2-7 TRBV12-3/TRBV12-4 CASSTRTGSNEQYF
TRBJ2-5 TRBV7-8 CASSLEYRETQYF
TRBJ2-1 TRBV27 CASSFTSDPSYNEQFF